This passage covers 25 T cell receptor beta chains from one sample sequenced in a study of radiotherapy plus CTLA-4 blockade in lung cancer. Only in-frame clones appear in the TCRdb table, and some are missing; sequencing was by immunoSEQ multiplex PCR. The table records about 120,000 clones, approximately 84% of them present only once. Sample: peripheral blood, taken from a patient treated with radiotherapy plus ipilimumab. These TCRs come from a human donor with non-small cell lung cancer who had a partial response to radiotherapy plus ipilimumab.

This clone was counted only a few times. The chain employs TRBV9 and TRBJ2-1, with a tentative D call TRBD1 (5 bases). This CDR3 contains 15 residues. V shed 5 bases and J shed 3 bases, with 15 bases lying between them. The germline V gene has CDR1 SGDLS and CDR2 YYNGEE. CDR3: CASSPPDSYYNEQFF. The CDR3 nucleotides are TGTGCCAGCAGTCCCCCCGACAGCTACTACAATGAGCAGTTCTTC.

V usage is TRBV5-1 and J usage is TRBJ2-7, with TRBD1 matching over 7 bases. J was trimmed by 0 bases and V by 3 bases; bases with no gene match: 6. This CDR3 contains 15 residues. Per germline, CDR1 SGHRS and CDR2 YFSETQ. CDR3 DNA sequence: TGCGCCAGCAGCTCAAGACAGGGCAGCTCCTACGAGCAGTACTTC. Amino acid sequence: CASSSRQGSSYEQYF.

This clone has just a few counts. The V and J genes are TRBV5-4 and TRBJ2-1; TRBD2 agrees at 10 bases. V gave up 4 bases and J gave up 5 bases; unmatched junction bases: 3. The CDR3 totals 14 residues. Per germline, CDR1 SGHNT and CDR2 YYREEE (reference sequence). Here the CDR3 reads CASSNGLADNEQFF. The CDR3 coding sequence is TGTGCCAGCAGCAACGGACTAGCGGACAATGAGCAGTTCTTC. Complete variable domain (other parts from reference TRBV5-4 and TRBJ2-1): ETGVTQSPTHLIKTRGQQVTLRCSSQSGHNTVSWYQQALGQGPQFIFQYYREEENGRGNFPPRFSGLQFPNYSSELNVNALELDDSALYLCASSNGLADNEQFFGPGTRLTVL.

V and J are TRBV7-9 and TRBJ1-2; perhaps TRBD1 as D (5 bases). The germline V gene has CDR1 SEHNR and CDR2 FQNEAQ (reference sequence). The V end was cut by 5 bases, the J end by 5 bases, with 24 bases between. The CDR3 is 17 amino acids. CDR3 DNA sequence: TGTGCCAGCAGCCACCCCGTTTTTCATTGGAGGGGTTATGGCTACACCTTC. Amino acid sequence: CASSHPVFHWRGYGYTF.

This clone was counted many times. The J gene is TRBJ1-1, the V gene TRBV14; possibly TRBD1 for D (6 bases). The CDR3 extends over 14 amino acids. Germline CDR1 reads SGHDN; CDR2 reads FVKESK. The germline V and J ends were trimmed by 4 bases and 7 bases, with 16 bases remaining between them. The CDR3 DNA follows: TGTGCCAGCAGCCTTTTACTGGGGGCGAGTGAAGCTTTCTTT. This gives the protein CASSLLLGASEAFF.

The chain employs TRBV5-1 and TRBJ2-3; 8 nucleotides match TRBD2. V lost 0 bases and J lost 0; bases outside the gene matches: 3. This CDR3 comprises 16 residues. In germline, CDR1 is SGHRS, CDR2 YFSETQ. The CDR3 region is CASSLGLASSTDTQYF. DNA for the CDR3: TGCGCCAGCAGCTTGGGACTAGCGTCTAGCACAGATACGCAGTATTTT. The whole variable domain, remainder taken from reference TRBV5-1 and TRBJ2-3, is KAGVTQTPRYLIKTRGQQVTLSCSPISGHRSVSWYQQTPGQGLQFLFEYFSETQRNKGNFPGRFSGRQFSNSRSEMNVSTLELGDSALYLCASSLGLASSTDTQYFGPGTRLTVL.

The V and J genes are TRBV29-1 and TRBJ2-5; D might be TRBD2 (5 bases). The CDR3 extends over 12 amino acids. CDR1 SQVTM and CDR2 ANQGSEA come from the germline V gene. V gave up 7 bases and J gave up 3 bases, with 12 bases separating them. The CDR3 region is CSARGPEETQYF. CDR3 nucleotides: TGCAGCGCCCGAGGGCCAGAAGAGACCCAGTACTTC.

CDR3 nucleotides: TGCGCCAGCAGCCCAACGTCCTATCGGGCAGATACGCAGTATTTT. Its protein product is CASSPTSYRADTQYF. The chain carries TRBV5-1 and TRBJ2-3; D is unclear. Per the germline V gene, CDR1 is SGHRS and CDR2 is YFSETQ. Trimming took off 4 bases at V and 4 bases at J, with 16 bases between the two ends. The CDR3 runs 15 residues.

There are a few counts of this clone. J is TRBJ2-3 and V is TRBV9; D is uncertain. The CDR3 sequence is 15 residues long. Germline loops: CDR1 SGDLS, CDR2 YYNGEE. V dropped 0 bases and J dropped 2 bases, with 10 bases sitting between them. Here the CDR3 DNA reads TGTGCCAGCAGCGTAGTCCCCCAGAACACAGATACGCAGTATTTT. Protein product: CASSVVPQNTDTQYF.

V and J are TRBV18 and TRBJ1-6, with D possibly being TRBD1 (6 bases). Trimming removed 3 bases at V and 9 bases at J, with 12 bases between. The CDR3 runs 14 residues. Germline CDR1 and CDR2: KGHSH and LQKENI. In DNA, the CDR3 is TGTGCCAGCTCACCTACAGGGATTGCTTCACCCCTCCACTTT. Residues: CASSPTGIASPLHF.

V usage is TRBV27 and J usage is TRBJ1-1, with D maybe TRBD1 (6 bases). The CDR3 extends over 14 amino acids. Trimming removed 2 bases at V and 1 base at J, with 8 bases between. Germline V gene sequence: CDR1 MNHEY, CDR2 SMNVEV (reference sequence). CDR3 region: CASSLVRGNTEAFF. The CDR3 nucleotides read TGTGCCAGCAGTTTAGTCAGGGGGAACACTGAAGCTTTCTTT.

This chain links TRBV5-1 with TRBJ2-7, with a weak D call TRBD2 (5 bases). Deletions cut 4 bases from V and 1 base from J, with 12 bases between. The germline CDR1 and CDR2 sequences are SGHRS and YFSETQ. The CDR3 length is 14 residues. This CDR3 is CASSPRAASYEQYV. The CDR3 coding sequence is TGCGCCAGCAGCCCGAGGGCAGCTTCCTACGAGCAGTACGTC.

This clone was picked up one time. V usage is TRBV4-3 and J usage is TRBJ1-2; 8 nucleotides agree with TRBD1. This CDR3 spans 13 amino acids. The germline V gene encodes CDR1 LGHNA and CDR2 YSLEER. With 3 bases clipped from V and 13 bases from J, the junction kept 10 bases outside the gene matches. CDR3 DNA sequence: TGCGCCAGCAGCCAGCTGGGGACAGGCCAGACCACCTTC. It encodes CASSQLGTGQTTF.

The chain carries TRBV4-1 and TRBJ2-7, with 12 bases fitting TRBD1. The CDR3 runs to 17 residues. Germline lookup yields CDR1 MGHRA and CDR2 YSYEKL. V lost 2 bases, J lost 3 bases, and 8 bases stayed unmatched. The CDR3 bases are TGCGCCAGCAGCCAACCTCCGGGACAGGGGGCCTACTACGAGCAGTACTTC. Translation: CASSQPPGQGAYYEQYF.

The chain employs TRBV9 and TRBJ2-2, with 12 bases identical to TRBD1. Germline lookup yields CDR1 SGDLS and CDR2 YYNGEE. There are 16 residues in the CDR3. The ends lost 5 bases at V and 4 bases at J; junction bases unmatched: 6. This CDR3 reads CASSSPGQGATGELFF. The CDR3 region has the DNA TGTGCCAGCAGTTCCCCGGGACAGGGGGCCACCGGGGAGCTGTTTTTT.

This clone has only a few counts. The chain carries TRBV5-1 and TRBJ1-1, with a weak D call TRBD1 (6 bases). Trimming took 0 bases from V and 4 from J, leaving 10 bases between them. From germline, CDR1 is SGHRS and CDR2 YFSETQ. This CDR3 region has 14 residues. The CDR3 sequence is CASSLGGGGTEAFF. For the CDR3, the DNA is TGCGCCAGCAGCTTGGGGGGAGGGGGCACTGAAGCTTTCTTT.

The genes are TRBV10-1 and TRBJ2-2, with D perhaps matching TRBD1 (6 bases). Looked up from germline, CDR1 is WNHNN and CDR2 is SYGVQD (reference sequence). The CDR3 covers 13 residues. The V end was cut by 8 bases, the J end by 6 bases, with 13 bases between. This CDR3 is CASSPGAPGELFF. The DNA for the CDR3 is TGCGCCAGCTCACCAGGGGCTCCCGGGGAGCTGTTTTTT.

V and J are TRBV19 and TRBJ2-1; TRBD1 matches at 7 bases. The trim removed 8 bases at V and 5 bases at J, leaving 12 bases unmatched. Germline values: CDR1 LNHDA, CDR2 SQIVND (reference sequence). The CDR3 contains 15 residues. CDR3 in DNA: TGTGCCAGTTCCACAGGGGACACAACCCACAATGAGCAGTTCTTC. It translates to CASSTGDTTHNEQFF.

V gene TRBV11-2 combines with J gene TRBJ1-1; D uncertain. Germline V lookup: CDR1 SGHAT, CDR2 FQNNGV. V was pared by 4 bases and J by 1 base, with 13 bases between. This CDR3 spans 15 amino acids. In nucleotides, the CDR3 is TGTGCCAGCAGCTCCCGGGAACAGTCGAACACTGAAGCTTTCTTT. This codes for CASSSREQSNTEAFF.

The J gene is TRBJ2-1, the V gene TRBV6-6, with D maybe TRBD1 (6 bases). Germline V CDR1 and CDR2: MNHNY, SVGAGI (reference sequence). V was shortened by 0 bases and J by 9 bases, with 9 bases between the two germline ends. This CDR3 is built from 13 residues. The chain's CDR3 is CASSYSWDIEQFF. The CDR3 DNA reads TGTGCCAGCAGTTACTCGTGGGACATTGAGCAGTTCTTC.

This clone has more than one count but fewer than ten. The chain recombines TRBV6-5 with TRBJ2-7; 7 bases agree with TRBD1. The CDR3 runs to 12 residues. CDR1 is MNHEY and CDR2 is SVGAGI in the germline V gene. The V and J ends lost 6 bases and 4 bases, in that order; junction bases with no gene match: 3. DNA of the CDR3: TGTGCCAGCAGCATGACAGGGTACGAGCAGTACGTC. Translated, it gives CASSMTGYEQYV.

This chain uses TRBV6-1 with TRBJ1-2, with 7 bases lining up with TRBD1. The CDR3 totals 13 residues. Germline values: CDR1 MNHNS, CDR2 SASEGT. The junction had 8 bases not matched to a gene; V was cut back by 5 bases and J by 8 bases. The CDR3 spells CASSRTGVLGYTF. Written as DNA, the CDR3 is TGTGCCAGCAGTCGAACAGGGGTTTTAGGCTACACCTTC.

The chain carries TRBV4-3 and TRBJ1-2; 8 bases map to TRBD1. Germline-derived CDR1 and CDR2 are LGHNA and YSLEER. V dropped 0 bases and J dropped 4; count of bases not matched to a gene: 4. The CDR3 is 15 residues long. The CDR3 protein is CASSQEPTGGYGYTF. The CDR3 coding sequence is TGCGCCAGCAGCCAAGAACCCACAGGGGGCTATGGCTACACCTTC.

The chain joins TRBV30 to TRBJ1-2, with 7 bases matching TRBD1. CDR1 is GTSNPN, CDR2 SVGIG, per germline (reference sequence). With V trimmed by 4 bases and J by 3 bases, 5 bases remained unmatched. This CDR3 region has 13 residues. CDR3 region: CAWKKDRYYGYTF. DNA of the CDR3: TGTGCCTGGAAGAAGGACAGGTACTATGGCTACACCTTC.

The chain employs TRBV27 and TRBJ2-2; 7 bases fit TRBD2. The CDR3 runs 15 residues. CDR1 and CDR2 (germline): MNHEY, SMNVEV (reference sequence). With 4 bases clipped from V and 4 bases from J, the junction kept 6 bases outside the gene matches. The CDR3 sequence: CASSSLRGSTGELFF. The CDR3 region has the DNA TGTGCCAGCAGTTCGCTACGCGGGAGCACCGGGGAGCTGTTTTTT.